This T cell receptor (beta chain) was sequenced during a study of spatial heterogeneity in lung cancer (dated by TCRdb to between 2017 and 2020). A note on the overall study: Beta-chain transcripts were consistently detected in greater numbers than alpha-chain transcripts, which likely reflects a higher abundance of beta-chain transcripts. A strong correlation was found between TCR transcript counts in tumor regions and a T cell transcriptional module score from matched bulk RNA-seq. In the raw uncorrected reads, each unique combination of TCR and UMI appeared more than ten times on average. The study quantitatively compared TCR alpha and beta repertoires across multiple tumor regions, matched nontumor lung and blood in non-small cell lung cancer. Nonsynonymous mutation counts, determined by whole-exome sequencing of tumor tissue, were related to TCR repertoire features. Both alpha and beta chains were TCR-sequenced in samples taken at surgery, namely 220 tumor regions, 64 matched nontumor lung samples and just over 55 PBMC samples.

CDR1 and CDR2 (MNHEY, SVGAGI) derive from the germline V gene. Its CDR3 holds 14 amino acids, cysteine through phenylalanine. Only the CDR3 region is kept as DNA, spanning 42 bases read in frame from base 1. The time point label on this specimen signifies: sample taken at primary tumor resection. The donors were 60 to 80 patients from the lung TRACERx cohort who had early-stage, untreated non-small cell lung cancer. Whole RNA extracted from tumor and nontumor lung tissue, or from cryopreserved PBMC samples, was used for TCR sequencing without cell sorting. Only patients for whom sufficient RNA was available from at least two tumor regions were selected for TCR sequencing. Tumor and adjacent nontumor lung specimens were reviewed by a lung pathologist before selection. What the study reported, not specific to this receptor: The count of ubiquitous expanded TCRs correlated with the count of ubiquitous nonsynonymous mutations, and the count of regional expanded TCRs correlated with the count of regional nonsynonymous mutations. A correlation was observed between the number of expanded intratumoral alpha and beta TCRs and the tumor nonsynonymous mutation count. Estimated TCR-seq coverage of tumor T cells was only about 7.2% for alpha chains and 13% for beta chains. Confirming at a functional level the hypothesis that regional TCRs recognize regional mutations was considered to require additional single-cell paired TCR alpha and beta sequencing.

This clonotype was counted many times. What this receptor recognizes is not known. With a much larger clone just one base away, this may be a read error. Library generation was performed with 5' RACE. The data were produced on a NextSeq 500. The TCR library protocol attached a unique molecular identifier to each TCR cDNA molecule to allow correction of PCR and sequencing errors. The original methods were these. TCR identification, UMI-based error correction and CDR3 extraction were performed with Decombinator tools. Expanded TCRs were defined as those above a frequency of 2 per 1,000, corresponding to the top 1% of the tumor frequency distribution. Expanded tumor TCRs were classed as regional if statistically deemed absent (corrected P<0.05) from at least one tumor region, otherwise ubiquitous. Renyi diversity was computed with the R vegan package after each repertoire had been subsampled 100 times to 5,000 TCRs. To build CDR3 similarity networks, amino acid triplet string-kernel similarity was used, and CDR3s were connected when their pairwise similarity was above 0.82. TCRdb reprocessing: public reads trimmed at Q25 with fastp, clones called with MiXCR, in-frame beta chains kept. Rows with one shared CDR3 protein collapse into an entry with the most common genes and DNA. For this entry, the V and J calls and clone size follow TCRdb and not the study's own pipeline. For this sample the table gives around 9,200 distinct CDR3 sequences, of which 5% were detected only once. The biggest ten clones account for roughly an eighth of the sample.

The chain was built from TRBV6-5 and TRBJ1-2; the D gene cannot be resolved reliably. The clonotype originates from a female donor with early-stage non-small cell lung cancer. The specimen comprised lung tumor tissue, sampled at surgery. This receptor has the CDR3 CASSYSYDSYGYNF. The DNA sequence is TGTGCCAGCAGTTACTCGTACGATTCGTATGGCTACAACTTC.